These 22 T cell receptor beta chains share one sample of origin, sequenced in a study of blood T cell repertoires in COVID-19. The assay was immunoSEQ multiplex PCR, and TCRdb's table has in-frame clones only and misses some. The data hold nearly 350,000 clones, with about 93% observed a single time. The sequencing sample was made of peripheral blood. The receptors derive from a woman between 18 and 29 years old who had recovered from COVID-19.

The chain uses TRBV3-1 (or the pseudogene TRBV3-2) and TRBJ2-1, with D perhaps TRBD2 (6 bases). Germline CDR1 and CDR2: LGHDT and YNNKEL (reference sequence). The CDR3 runs 16 residues. With 4 bases removed from V and 5 bases from J, the gap between germline ends came to 18 bases. The CDR3 spells CASSPNPGSLNNEQFF. CDR3 nucleotide sequence: TGTGCCAGCAGCCCGAACCCCGGGAGCCTCAACAATGAGCAGTTCTTC.

The CDR3, as DNA: TGTGCCAGCAGTGTGTTAGCGGGTAGCACAGATACGCAGTATTTT. Translated, it gives CASSVLAGSTDTQYF. This sequence joins TRBV11-2 and TRBJ2-3; 7 positions agree with TRBD2. The CDR3 length is 15 residues. Germline V CDR1 and CDR2: SGHAT, FQNNGV. V lost 6 bases to trimming and J lost 0 bases; unmatched junction nucleotides: 6.

V gene TRBV6-2 or TRBV6-3 combines with J gene TRBJ2-3; 10 positions match TRBD2. The CDR3 sequence is 16 residues long. Germline V gene lookup returns CDR1 MNHEY and CDR2 SVGEGT. V shed 0 bases and J 2 bases; nucleotides not matched to a gene: 2. The CDR3 loop is CASSYSLAGSTDTQYF. DNA of the CDR3: TGTGCCAGCAGTTACTCACTAGCGGGATCCACAGATACGCAGTATTTT.

This clone was detected once. The V call is TRBV5-3, the J call TRBJ2-3, with D perhaps matching TRBD2 (6 bases). TRBV5-3 belongs to the ORF category, with a function that is uncertain. Trimming removed 2 bases from V and 15 bases from J, with 16 bases in between. CDR3 size: 12 residues. The CDR3: CARSFLPGLFYF. DNA of the CDR3: TGTGCCAGAAGCTTTCTACCGGGACTCTTTTATTTT.

The chain couples TRBV4-1 to TRBJ1-1; D perhaps matches TRBD1 (5 bases). The CDR3 loop spans 14 amino acids. V was trimmed by 1 base and J by 7 bases, leaving 13 bases between them. The germline V gene encodes CDR1 MGHRA and CDR2 YSYEKL. In nucleotides, the CDR3 is TGCGCCAGCAGCCAAGTGACGGGGGACGATGAAGCTTTCTTT. Translating gives CASSQVTGDDEAFF.

This chain joins TRBV11-3 and TRBJ2-5, with TRBD2 identical over 7 bases. The CDR3 is made up of 14 amino acids. Germline-derived CDR1 and CDR2 are SGHNT and YENEEA. J gave up 1 base and V 5 bases, and 4 bases lay outside the gene matches. The CDR3 sequence is CASSLRTSQETQYF. In nucleotides, the CDR3 is TGTGCCAGCAGCCTGCGGACTAGCCAAGAGACCCAGTACTTC.

The rearrangement joins TRBV5-1 to TRBJ1-1; 8 bases agree with TRBD1. The V gene end was trimmed by 3 bases and the J gene end by 3 bases; junction bases not matched to a gene: 7. The CDR3 length is 15 residues. CDR1 and CDR2 (germline): SGHRS, YFSETQ. The CDR3 sequence: CASSSRTGRDTEAFF. The CDR3 DNA reads as TGCGCCAGCAGCTCGAGGACAGGGCGGGACACTGAAGCTTTCTTT.

The chain recombines TRBV4-1 with TRBJ1-2, with unresolved D. V lost 2 bases and J 2 bases, leaving 9 bases between the germline ends. The CDR3 sequence is 14 residues long. In germline, CDR1 is MGHRA, CDR2 YSYEKL. The CDR3 reads CASSQTDTNYGYTF. Written as DNA, the CDR3 is TGCGCCAGCAGCCAAACTGACACAAACTATGGCTACACCTTC.

The rearrangement links TRBV11-2 to TRBJ1-2, with D possibly matching TRBD1 (5 bases). This CDR3 comprises 14 residues. V shed 2 bases and J shed 4 bases, with 11 bases lying between them. Germline-derived CDR1 and CDR2 are SGHAT and FQNNGV. The CDR3 reads CASSLRAQAYGYTF. The CDR3 DNA is TGTGCCAGCAGCTTAAGGGCACAGGCCTATGGCTACACCTTC.

The chain links TRBV10-3 to TRBJ1-5; TRBD1 matches 9 bases. Trimming removed 6 bases from V and 2 bases from J; junction bases left unmatched: 2. Germline V lookup: CDR1 ENHRY, CDR2 SYGVKD. The CDR3 totals 14 residues. For the CDR3, the DNA is TGTGCCATCAGCGGGGACAGGGGCAATCAGCCCCAGCATTTT. Translated: CAISGDRGNQPQHF.

The V call is TRBV28, the J call TRBJ1-3; 9 bases fit TRBD1. V shed 5 bases and J 7 bases; nucleotides not matched to a gene: 6. The CDR3 length is 14 residues. Germline-derived CDR1 and CDR2 are MDHEN and SYDVKM. Here the CDR3 DNA reads TGTGCCAGCAGTCCGGGACAGGGAACGAACACCATATATTTT. Translating it yields CASSPGQGTNTIYF.

This clone has only one observation. The genes are TRBV5-6 and TRBJ2-3, with TRBD2 identical over 10 bases. CDR3 length: 15 residues. The germline V gene has CDR1 SGHDT and CDR2 YYEEEE. Unmatched junction bases numbered 9, after V lost 4 bases and J lost 7 bases. Here the CDR3 DNA reads TGTGCCAGCAGCCCAGTTAGCGGGGGGAGCAATACGCAGTATTTT. Its protein product is CASSPVSGGSNTQYF.

V and J are TRBV7-9 and TRBJ2-3, with D possibly TRBD1 on 5 matching bases. With 7 bases removed from V and 0 bases from J, the gap between germline ends came to 14 bases. Germline values: CDR1 SEHNR, CDR2 FQNEAQ (reference sequence). This CDR3 contains 15 residues. The CDR3 DNA follows: TGTGCCAGCACACTTCGACAGTCTAGCACAGATACGCAGTATTTT. This translates into CASTLRQSSTDTQYF. The full variable domain, its missing parts supplied by reference TRBV7-9 and TRBJ2-3, is DTGVSQNPRHKITKRGQNVTFRCDPISEHNRLYWYRQTLGQGPEFLTYFQNEAQLEKSRLLSDRFSAERPKGSFSTLEIQRTEQGDSAMYLCASTLRQSSTDTQYFGPGTRLTVL.

A word on this clone: A read error may explain this, as a much larger clone is one base away. The same CDR3 is also encoded by other DNA sequences in this sample. This chain uses TRBV5-4 with TRBJ2-1; the match to TRBD2 covers 9 bases. Trimming took 0 bases from V and 3 from J; bases not matched to a gene: 1. CDR1 SGHNT and CDR2 YYREEE come from the germline V gene (reference sequence). The CDR3 runs 15 residues. The CDR3 nucleotides read TGTGCCAGCAGCTTGGGACTAGCGGACTACAATGAGCAGTTCTTC. It translates to CASSLGLADYNEQFF.

CDR3 nucleotide sequence: TGTGCCAGCTCTCCTACCGGGACTAGCGGGAGATCCTACGAGCAGTACGTC. Residues: CASSPTGTSGRSYEQYV. J is TRBJ2-7 and V is TRBV18; 14 bases match TRBD2. This CDR3 spans 17 amino acids. V lost 6 bases, J lost 1 base, and 8 bases stayed unmatched. Germline V gene sequence: CDR1 KGHSH, CDR2 LQKENI.

The CDR3 here is CASSTPGDRVGELFF. CDR3 nucleotide sequence: TGTGCCAGTAGTACTCCCGGGGACAGGGTCGGGGAGCTGTTTTTT. This chain joins TRBV19 and TRBJ2-2; 9 nucleotides line up with TRBD1. The germline CDR1 and CDR2 sequences are LNHDA and SQIVND (reference sequence). Losses at the gene ends were 4 bases for V and 7 bases for J; bases not matched to a gene: 7. The CDR3 is 15 residues long.

The CDR3 region is CATSAQTGGEYGYTF. DNA for the CDR3: TGTGCCACCAGTGCTCAGACAGGGGGCGAATATGGCTACACCTTC. This rearrangement joins TRBV24-1 to TRBJ1-2, with 10 bases matching TRBD1. CDR1 is KGHDR, CDR2 SFDVKD, per germline. The CDR3 covers 15 residues. With 5 bases clipped from V and 5 bases from J, the junction kept 7 bases outside the gene matches.

This clone occurred once. V is TRBV19 and J is TRBJ1-5; D not resolved. Trimming left V 6 bases short and J 2 bases short, with 14 bases between. The CDR3 totals 15 residues. Germline-derived CDR1 and CDR2 are LNHDA and SQIVND (reference sequence). For the CDR3, the DNA is TGTGCCAGTAGAACGAGGGTAAGGGGCAATCAGCCCCAGCATTTT. Its protein is CASRTRVRGNQPQHF. The variable domain in full, with the rest retrieved from reference TRBV19 and TRBJ1-5, is DGGITQSPKYLFRKEGQNVTLSCEQNLNHDAMYWYRQDPGQGLRLIYYSQIVNDFQKGDIAEGYSVSREKKESFPLTVTSAQKNPTAFYLCASRTRVRGNQPQHFGDGTRLSIL.

This chain links TRBV20-1 with TRBJ1-5, with D perhaps TRBD1 (5 bases). The V end lost 3 bases, the J end lost 0 bases, and 9 bases lay between the germline ends. There are 14 residues in the CDR3. The germline V gene encodes CDR1 DFQATT and CDR2 SNEGSKA (reference sequence). Here the CDR3 reads CSASSGDSNQPQHF. DNA for the CDR3: TGCAGTGCTAGTTCGGGGGATAGCAATCAGCCCCAGCATTTT.

This chain uses TRBV6-2 or TRBV6-3 with TRBJ2-1; 10 bases fit TRBD2. The CDR3 extends over 13 amino acids. J lost 13 bases, V lost 2 bases, and 5 bases had no gene match. Germline CDR1 MNHEY, CDR2 SVGEGT. This chain's CDR3 is CASSYRKREGQFF. The CDR3 coding sequence is TGTGCCAGCAGTTACAGGAAGCGGGAGGGCCAGTTCTTC.

V gene TRBV6-5 combines with J gene TRBJ1-3; TRBD1 agrees at 7 bases. Trimming at V came to 10 bases and at J to 1 base, leaving 1 base not matched to a gene. The CDR3 is 12 residues long. Per the germline V gene, CDR1 is MNHEY and CDR2 is SVGAGI. CDR3 nucleotides: TGTGCCACACAGGGGTCTGGAAACACCATATATTTT. This sequence encodes CATQGSGNTIYF.

J is TRBJ2-7 and V is TRBV10-3; 13 nucleotides line up with TRBD2. The trim removed 10 bases at V and 6 bases at J, leaving 12 bases unmatched. Germline CDR1 is ENHRY and CDR2 is SYGVKD. CDR3 size: 15 residues. CDR3 nucleotides: TGTGCCAACCCCCCCCCGGGACTAGCGGGAACCGAGCAGTACGTC. This codes for CANPPPGLAGTEQYV.